The sequence of this T cell receptor (beta chain) was determined in a study of human T cells and chemical hapten exposure. In its sample, this clonotype was seen many times. The time point here: patch test 3, about 24 weeks after DPC sensitization. Treatment meaning: therapeutic diphenylcyclopropenone sensitization with weekly scalp DPC. Each CDR3 protein is one row after TCRdb ran MiXCR on the RACE reads. The sample shows under 100,000 distinct CDR3 sequences, under 14% of them seen only once. V was trimmed by 0 bases and J by 8 bases, leaving 10 bases between them. Germline CDR1 reads SGHDN; CDR2 reads FVKESK. The CDR3 spans 13 residues.

V usage is TRBV14 and J usage is TRBJ1-2; no clear D. The receptor's source is a woman between 45 and 60 years old with alopecia areata. Some clones in this sample may be carry-over from other donors' samples. This specimen was whole blood, taken in connection with sensitization to the hapten diphenylcyclopropenone (DPC). CDR3 in amino acids: CASSQDLRKGYTF. CDR3 DNA sequence: TGTGCCAGCAGCCAAGATTTACGGAAGGGCTACACCTTC.